This T cell receptor (beta chain) was recovered during a study of blood T cell repertoires in COVID-19. As for the study in general: PBMCs, B-cell-depleted T cells, or T cells were the source of the cDNA or gDNA that made up the material.

Source study methods: For nucleated cells, counts were estimated from reference gene primer amplification. Generated by immunoSEQ multiplex PCR, the TCRdb table keeps only in-frame clones and is missing some. Clonal size and the V and J genes are those of that table, whereas D and trimming came from the DNA. The table lists about 170,000 clones, under 95% of them singletons, with about 4.9% in the top ten. Seattle's enrolled individuals joined amid active infection and were then monitored longitudinally. The table lists this clone with a count of one. Sequencing was done on a sample of peripheral blood. The receptor was isolated from a man in his late teens or twenties with COVID-19, enrolled during active disease.

The CDR3 DNA reads as TGTGCCAGCAGCAGACAGGGGCTGACTCCAGATACGCAGTATTTT. It specifies CASSRQGLTPDTQYF. The chain couples TRBV13 to TRBJ2-3; 8 bases align to TRBD1. CDR1 is PRHDT, CDR2 FYEKMQ, per germline (reference sequence). The CDR3 sequence is 15 residues long. V shed 5 bases and J 4 bases; nucleotides not matched to a gene: 8.